This entry lists 10 T cell receptor beta chains sequenced from one sample in a study of tumor and adjacent non-tumor tissue in lung cancer. No cell sorting was done before RNA was extracted from the tissue. Distant lung tissue was collected more than 3 cm away from the tumor edge. Three rounds of nested PCR, following a modified ARM-PCR protocol, produced the TCRbeta library. TCRdb analysed the multiplex PCR reads with MiXCR anew, one entry per CDR3 protein. Counted here are around 74,000 distinct CDR3 sequences, approximately 68% occurring once; the ten biggest clones make up approximately 30%. The source material was distant non-tumor lung tissue. The source of these receptors is a woman in her forties or fifties with non-small cell lung cancer.

V is TRBV11-1 and J is TRBJ2-1, with 11 bases lining up with TRBD2. The ends lost 10 bases at V and 7 bases at J; junction bases unmatched: 15. Germline V gene sequence: CDR1 SGHAT, CDR2 FQDESV (reference sequence). The CDR3 contains 16 residues. The CDR3, as DNA: TGTGCCAACAACCCTCTGACTAGCGGGATTCGTAATGAGCAGTTCTTC. It yields the protein CANNPLTSGIRNEQFF.

A word on this clonotype: A clone one base away is much larger, so this may be a read error. The chain joins TRBV5-6 to TRBJ2-7; 10 bases line up with TRBD2. With 4 bases clipped from V and 1 base from J, the junction kept 8 bases outside the gene matches. The CDR3 sequence is 16 residues long. Germline CDR1 and CDR2: SGHDT and YYEEEE. The CDR3 sequence: CASSLLAGGRSYEQYF. For the CDR3, the DNA is TGTGCCAGCAGCCTATTAGCGGGAGGCAGATCCTACGAGCAGTACTTC.

In regard to this clonotype: The missing conserved phenylalanine or tryptophan at the end of this CDR3 makes a read error likely. The chain couples TRBV5-5 to TRBJ2-5, with TRBD1 matching over 10 bases. The germline CDR1 and CDR2 sequences are SGHKS and YYEKEE (reference sequence). The CDR3 is made up of 13 amino acids. The chain's CDR3 is CVCSGTGAETQYY. CDR3 nucleotides: TGTGTCTGCAGCGGGACAGGGGCAGAGACCCAGTACTAC.

The V and J genes are TRBV28 and TRBJ1-5; unclear D gene. The CDR3 is made up of 16 amino acids. Trimming removed 10 bases at V and 4 bases at J, with 23 bases between. The V gene's germline CDR1 is MDHEN and CDR2 SYDVKM. CDR3 residues: CAISLTSRVTNQPQHF. CDR3 coding DNA: TGTGCCATCAGCCTAACAAGTAGGGTTACGAATCAGCCCCAGCATTTT.

This clonotype showed up many times. The V and J genes are TRBV12-3 or TRBV12-4 and TRBJ2-7; 11 bases align to TRBD2. CDR3 length: 17 residues. After removal of 4 bases from V and 1 base from J, the junction contained 9 bases not matched to a gene. The CDR3 loop reads CASSYGGTSGISYEQYF. The CDR3 bases are TGTGCCAGCAGTTATGGGGGGACTAGCGGTATTTCCTACGAGCAGTACTTC.

For this clonotype: Being one base from a much bigger clone, this may be a read error. Given the absence of the conserved phenylalanine or tryptophan at the CDR3 end, a read error is likely. The chain links TRBV29-1 to TRBJ2-5; D remains unclear. V lost 4 bases, J lost 2 bases, and 8 bases lay in between. CDR1 and CDR2 from the germline V gene are SQVTM and ANQGSEA. This CDR3 is 12 amino acids long. CDR3 amino acids: CSVAYSQETQYL. CDR3 nucleotide sequence: TGCAGCGTTGCATATTCTCAAGAGACCCAGTACCTC.

Concerning this clonotype: A read error may produce the germline difference seen at one junction end. The chain carries TRBV12-3 or TRBV12-4 and TRBJ1-6, with D perhaps TRBD1 (6 bases). The CDR3 runs to 14 residues. CDR3 sequence: CASRLSGANSPLHF. The CDR3 nucleotides are TGTGCAAGCAGATTATCGGGGGCTAATTCACCCCTCCACTTT.

This clonotype showed up just once. A much larger clone is a single base away; this may be a read error. This is likely a read error, given that the CDR3 carries no conserved phenylalanine or tryptophan at its end. This chain links TRBV5-6 with TRBJ2-7, with unresolved D. This CDR3 region has 13 residues. Germline loops: CDR1 SGHDT, CDR2 YYEEEE. Trimming took off 2 bases at V and 0 bases at J, with 6 bases between the two ends. CDR3 amino acids: CASSLANSYEQYI. The CDR3, as DNA: TGTGCCAGCAGCTTAGCAAACTCCTACGAGCAGTACATC.

This clonotype was observed a handful of times. Just one base apart from a much larger clone, this may be a read error. The chain employs TRBV6-2 or TRBV6-3 and TRBJ2-7; 7 nucleotides agree with TRBD1. The CDR3 spans 14 residues. Germline V gives CDR1 MNHEY, CDR2 SVGEGT. This CDR3 is CATAKGQDIMEQYF. The CDR3 DNA sequence: TGTGCGACAGCGAAAGGACAGGACATCATGGAGCAGTACTTC.

About this clonotype: The conserved closing phenylalanine or tryptophan is absent in this CDR3, likely reflecting a read error. The gene calls are TRBV10-3 and TRBJ1-2; the D gene is possibly TRBD1 (6 bases). The CDR3 sequence is 13 residues long. The germline V and J ends were trimmed by 3 bases and 5 bases, with 10 bases remaining between them. The germline CDR1 and CDR2 sequences are ENHRY and SYGVKD. The CDR3 spells CAISEGQGYGYTS. In DNA form, the CDR3 reads TGTGCCATCAGTGAAGGCCAGGGGTATGGCTACACCTCC.